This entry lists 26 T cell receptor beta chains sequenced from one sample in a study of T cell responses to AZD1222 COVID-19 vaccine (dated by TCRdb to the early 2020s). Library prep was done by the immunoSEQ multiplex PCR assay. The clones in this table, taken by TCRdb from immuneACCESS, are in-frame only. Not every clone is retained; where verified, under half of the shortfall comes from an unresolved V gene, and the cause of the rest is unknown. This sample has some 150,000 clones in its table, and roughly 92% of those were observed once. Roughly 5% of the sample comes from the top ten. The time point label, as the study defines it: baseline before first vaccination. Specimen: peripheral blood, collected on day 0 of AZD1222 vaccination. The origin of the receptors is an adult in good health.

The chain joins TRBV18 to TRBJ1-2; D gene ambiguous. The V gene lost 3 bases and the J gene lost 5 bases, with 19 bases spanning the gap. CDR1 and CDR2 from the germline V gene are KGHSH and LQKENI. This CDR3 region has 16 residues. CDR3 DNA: TGTGCCAGCTCACCCTCACGGATCCAGAGAGAGTATGGCTACACCTTC. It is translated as CASSPSRIQREYGYTF.

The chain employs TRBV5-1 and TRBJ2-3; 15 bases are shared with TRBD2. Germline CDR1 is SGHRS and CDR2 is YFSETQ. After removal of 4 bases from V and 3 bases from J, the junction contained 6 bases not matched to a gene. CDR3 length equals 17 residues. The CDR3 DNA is TGCGCCAGCAGCCGGACTAGCGGGGGGGCCGCGACAGATACGCAGTATTTT. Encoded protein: CASSRTSGGAATDTQYF.

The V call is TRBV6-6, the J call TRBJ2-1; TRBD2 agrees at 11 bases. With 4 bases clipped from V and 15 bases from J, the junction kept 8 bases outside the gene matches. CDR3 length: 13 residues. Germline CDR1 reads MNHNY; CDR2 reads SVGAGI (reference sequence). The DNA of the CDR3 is TGTGCCAGCAGTTCCCTTAGCGGGAGGGCCGGGTTCTTC. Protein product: CASSSLSGRAGFF.

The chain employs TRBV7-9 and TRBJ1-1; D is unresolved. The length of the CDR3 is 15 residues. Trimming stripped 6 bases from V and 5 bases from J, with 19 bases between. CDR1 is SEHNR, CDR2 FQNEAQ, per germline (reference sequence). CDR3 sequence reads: CASRRSQVAGTEAFF. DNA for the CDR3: TGTGCCAGCAGGCGCTCTCAGGTGGCCGGGACTGAAGCTTTCTTT. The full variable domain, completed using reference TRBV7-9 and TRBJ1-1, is DTGVSQNPRHKITKRGQNVTFRCDPISEHNRLYWYRQTLGQGPEFLTYFQNEAQLEKSRLLSDRFSAERPKGSFSTLEIQRTEQGDSAMYLCASRRSQVAGTEAFFGQGTRLTVV.

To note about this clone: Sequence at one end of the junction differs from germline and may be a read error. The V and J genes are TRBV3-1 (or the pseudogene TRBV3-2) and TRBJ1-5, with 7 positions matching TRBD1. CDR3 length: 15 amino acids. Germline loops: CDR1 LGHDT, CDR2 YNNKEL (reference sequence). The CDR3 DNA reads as TGTGCCAGCAGCGAAGACGGGACAGCGAATCAGCCCCAGCATTTT. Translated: CASSEDGTANQPQHF.

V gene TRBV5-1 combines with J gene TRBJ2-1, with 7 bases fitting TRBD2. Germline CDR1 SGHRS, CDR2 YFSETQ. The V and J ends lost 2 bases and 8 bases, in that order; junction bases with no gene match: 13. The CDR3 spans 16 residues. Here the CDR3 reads CASSFNRGSFLDEQFF. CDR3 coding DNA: TGCGCCAGCAGCTTCAATCGCGGGAGCTTTCTGGATGAGCAGTTCTTC. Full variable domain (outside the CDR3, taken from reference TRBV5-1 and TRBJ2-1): KAGVTQTPRYLIKTRGQQVTLSCSPISGHRSVSWYQQTPGQGLQFLFEYFSETQRNKGNFPGRFSGRQFSNSRSEMNVSTLELGDSALYLCASSFNRGSFLDEQFFGPGTRLTVL.

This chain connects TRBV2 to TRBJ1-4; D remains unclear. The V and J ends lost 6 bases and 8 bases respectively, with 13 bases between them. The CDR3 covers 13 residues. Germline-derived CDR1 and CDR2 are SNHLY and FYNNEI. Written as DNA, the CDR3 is TGTGCCAGCAGCCCTGGGGTCGGGGAAAAACTGTTTTTT. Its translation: CASSPGVGEKLFF.

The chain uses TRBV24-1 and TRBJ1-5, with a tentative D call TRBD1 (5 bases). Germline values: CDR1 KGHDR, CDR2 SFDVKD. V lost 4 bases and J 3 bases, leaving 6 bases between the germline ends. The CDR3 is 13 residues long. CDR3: CATSDRVNQPQHF. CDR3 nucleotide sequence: TGTGCCACCAGTGACAGGGTCAATCAGCCCCAGCATTTT.

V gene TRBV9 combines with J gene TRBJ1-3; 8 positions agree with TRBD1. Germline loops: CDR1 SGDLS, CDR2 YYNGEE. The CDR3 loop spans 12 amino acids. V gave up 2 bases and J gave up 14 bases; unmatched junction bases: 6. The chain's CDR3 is CASSVGGQELYF. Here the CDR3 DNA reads TGTGCCAGCAGCGTGGGGGGACAGGAGTTATATTTT.

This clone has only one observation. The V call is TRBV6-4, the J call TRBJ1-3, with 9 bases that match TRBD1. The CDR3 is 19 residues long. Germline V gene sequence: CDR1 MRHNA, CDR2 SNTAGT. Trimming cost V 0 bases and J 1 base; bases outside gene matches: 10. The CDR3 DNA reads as TGTGCCAGCAGTGACTCGAGTAGACTCGGACAGGGGTCTGGAAACACCATATATTTT. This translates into CASSDSSRLGQGSGNTIYF.

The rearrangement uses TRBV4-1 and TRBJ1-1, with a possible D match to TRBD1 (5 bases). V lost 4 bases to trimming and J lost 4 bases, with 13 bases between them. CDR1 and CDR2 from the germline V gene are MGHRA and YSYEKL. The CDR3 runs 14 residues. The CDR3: CASSPLGGGTEAFF. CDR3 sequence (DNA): TGCGCCAGCAGCCCCCTCGGGGGAGGCACTGAAGCTTTCTTT.

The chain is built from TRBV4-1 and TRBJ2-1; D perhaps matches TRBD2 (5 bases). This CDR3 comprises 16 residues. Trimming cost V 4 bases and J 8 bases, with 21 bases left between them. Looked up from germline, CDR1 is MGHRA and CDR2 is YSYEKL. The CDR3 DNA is TGCGCCAGCAGCCTATCACTTAGCGCTACTTGGGATGAGCAGTTCTTC. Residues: CASSLSLSATWDEQFF.

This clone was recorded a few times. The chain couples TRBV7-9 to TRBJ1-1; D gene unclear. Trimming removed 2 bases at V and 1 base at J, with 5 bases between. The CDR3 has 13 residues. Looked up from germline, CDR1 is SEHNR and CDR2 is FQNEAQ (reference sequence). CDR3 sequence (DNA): TGTGCCAGCAGCTTAAGGGCGAACACTGAAGCTTTCTTT. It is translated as CASSLRANTEAFF.

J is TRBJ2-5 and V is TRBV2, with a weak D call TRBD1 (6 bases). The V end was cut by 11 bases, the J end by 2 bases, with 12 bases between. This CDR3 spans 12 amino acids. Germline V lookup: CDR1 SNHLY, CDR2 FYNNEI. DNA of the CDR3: TGTGCCGAGAAAGGGGGACAAGAGACCCAGTACTTC. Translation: CAEKGGQETQYF.

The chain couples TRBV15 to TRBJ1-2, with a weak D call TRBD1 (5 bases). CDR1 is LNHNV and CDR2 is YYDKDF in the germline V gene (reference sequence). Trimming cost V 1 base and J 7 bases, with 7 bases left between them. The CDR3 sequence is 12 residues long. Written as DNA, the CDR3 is TGTGCCACCAGCAGAGGGGGGTTTGGCTACACCTTC. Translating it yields CATSRGGFGYTF.

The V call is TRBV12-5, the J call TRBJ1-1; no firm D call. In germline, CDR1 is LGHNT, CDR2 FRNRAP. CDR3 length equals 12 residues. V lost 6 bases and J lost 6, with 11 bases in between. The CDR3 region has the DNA TGTGCTAGTGGCCCAACGCTAGCTGAAGCTTTCTTT. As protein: CASGPTLAEAFF.

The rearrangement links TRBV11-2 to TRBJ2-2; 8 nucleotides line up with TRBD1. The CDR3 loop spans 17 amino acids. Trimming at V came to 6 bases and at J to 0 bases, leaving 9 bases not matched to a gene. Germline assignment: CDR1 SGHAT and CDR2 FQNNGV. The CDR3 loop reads CASRQKLDRANTGELFF. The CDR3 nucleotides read TGTGCCAGCAGGCAAAAATTGGACAGGGCGAACACCGGGGAGCTGTTTTTT.

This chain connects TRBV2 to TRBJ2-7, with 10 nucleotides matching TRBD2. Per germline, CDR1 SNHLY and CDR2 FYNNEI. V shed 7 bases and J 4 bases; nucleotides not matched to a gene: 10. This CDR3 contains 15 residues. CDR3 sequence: CASIGSSGGLYEQYF. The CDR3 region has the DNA TGTGCCAGCATAGGGTCTAGCGGGGGTTTGTACGAGCAGTACTTC.

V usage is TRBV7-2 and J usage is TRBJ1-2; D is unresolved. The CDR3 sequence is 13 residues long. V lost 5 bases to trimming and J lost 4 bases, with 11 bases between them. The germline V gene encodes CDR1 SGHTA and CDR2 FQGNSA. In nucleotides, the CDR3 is TGTGCCAGCAGCGGAGGGCGGAGCTATGGCTACACCTTC. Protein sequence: CASSGGRSYGYTF.

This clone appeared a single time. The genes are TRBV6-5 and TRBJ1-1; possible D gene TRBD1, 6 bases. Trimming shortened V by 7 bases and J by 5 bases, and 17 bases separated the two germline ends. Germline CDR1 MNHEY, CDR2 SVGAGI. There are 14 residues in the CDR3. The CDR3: CASTTLGAQTEAFF. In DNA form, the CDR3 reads TGTGCCAGCACCACCCTGGGGGCGCAGACTGAAGCTTTCTTT.

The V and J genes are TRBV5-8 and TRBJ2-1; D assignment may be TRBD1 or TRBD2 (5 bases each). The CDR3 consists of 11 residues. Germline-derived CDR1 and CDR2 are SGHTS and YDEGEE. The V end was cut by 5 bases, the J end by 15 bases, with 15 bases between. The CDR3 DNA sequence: TGTGCCAGCAGTGTCGGGGCCGTGGGGTTCTTC. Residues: CASSVGAVGFF.

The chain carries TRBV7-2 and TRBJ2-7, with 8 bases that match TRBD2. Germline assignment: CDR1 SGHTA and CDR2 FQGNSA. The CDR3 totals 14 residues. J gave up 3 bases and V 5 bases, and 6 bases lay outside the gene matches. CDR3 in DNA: TGTGCCAGCAGCCCCGGGACTAGTATCTACGAGCAGTACTTC. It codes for CASSPGTSIYEQYF.

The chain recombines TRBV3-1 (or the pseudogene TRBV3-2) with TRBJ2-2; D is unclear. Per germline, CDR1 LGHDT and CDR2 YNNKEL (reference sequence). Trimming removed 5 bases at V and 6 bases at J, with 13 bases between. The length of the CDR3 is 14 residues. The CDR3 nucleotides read TGTGCCAGCAGCTACACGCGACCGCCCGGGGAGCTGTTTTTT. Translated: CASSYTRPPGELFF.

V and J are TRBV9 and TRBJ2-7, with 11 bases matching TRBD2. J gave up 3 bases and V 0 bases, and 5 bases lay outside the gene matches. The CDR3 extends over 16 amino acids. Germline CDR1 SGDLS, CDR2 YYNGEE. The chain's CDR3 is CASSVGGTSGFYEQYF. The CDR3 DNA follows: TGTGCCAGCAGCGTAGGGGGGACTAGCGGATTCTACGAGCAGTACTTC.

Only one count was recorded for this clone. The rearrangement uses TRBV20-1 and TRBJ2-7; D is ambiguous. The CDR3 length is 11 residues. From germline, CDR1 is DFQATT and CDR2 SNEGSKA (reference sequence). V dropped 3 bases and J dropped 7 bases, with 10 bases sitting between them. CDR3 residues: CSASRGLEQYF. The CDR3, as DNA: TGCAGTGCTAGTCGAGGCTTGGAGCAGTACTTC.

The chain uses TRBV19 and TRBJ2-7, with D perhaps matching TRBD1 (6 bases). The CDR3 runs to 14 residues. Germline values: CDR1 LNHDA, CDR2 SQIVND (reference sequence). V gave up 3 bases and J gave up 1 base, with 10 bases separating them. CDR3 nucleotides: TGTGCCAGTAGTATCTCCAGGGGATCCTACGAGCAGTACTTC. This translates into CASSISRGSYEQYF.